The 7 T cell receptor beta chains below were found in one sample sequenced in a study of control samples from healthy donors and cancer patients. Measured with immunoSEQ multiplex PCR; TCRdb has only the in-frame clones, and not every one. The sample lists roughly 370,000 clones, 80% to 95% occurring once. Sequences were obtained from PBMCs. Receptors originate from a man in his forties or fifties with head and neck cancer.

V usage is TRBV5-5 and J usage is TRBJ2-1; 8 positions match TRBD2. Germline V gene lookup returns CDR1 SGHKS and CDR2 YYEKEE (reference sequence). The CDR3 covers 15 residues. The V gene end was trimmed by 2 bases and the J gene end by 5 bases; junction bases not matched to a gene: 6. CDR3 nucleotides: TGTGCCAGCAGCTTAAACGCGGGAGGAGACAATGAGCAGTTCTTC. Amino acid sequence: CASSLNAGGDNEQFF.

J is TRBJ2-5 and V is TRBV9; D not resolved. Trimming pared 0 bases from V and 2 bases from J, leaving 11 bases between. The CDR3 is 15 amino acids. Germline CDR1 is SGDLS and CDR2 is YYNGEE. The CDR3, as DNA: TGTGCCAGCAGCGTAGGAGTAACAGCTCAAGAGACCCAGTACTTC. Protein product: CASSVGVTAQETQYF.

The chain joins TRBV7-2 to TRBJ1-1; D possibly corresponds to TRBD1 (6 bases). This CDR3 has 14 amino acids. The V gene's germline CDR1 is SGHTA and CDR2 FQGNSA. Trimming took off 4 bases at V and 1 base at J, with 10 bases between the two ends. The CDR3 sequence: CASSSSRGNTEAFF. CDR3 DNA: TGTGCCAGCAGCTCCTCCAGGGGGAACACTGAAGCTTTCTTT.

Regarding this clone: Mismatch with germline at one junction end may stem from a read error. J is TRBJ2-7 and V is TRBV3-1 (or the pseudogene TRBV3-2), with D tentatively TRBD1 (5 bases). Germline V gene data show CDR1 as LGHDT and CDR2 as YNNKEL (reference sequence). The CDR3 covers 13 residues. This CDR3 reads CASRLTVSNEQYF. The CDR3 coding sequence is TGTGCCAGCAGGCTGACAGTCTCCAACGAGCAGTACTTC.

V and J are TRBV19 and TRBJ1-5; 9 bases line up with TRBD1. Trimming took 3 bases from V and 3 from J; bases not matched to a gene: 6. This CDR3 is 16 amino acids long. Germline V gene data show CDR1 as LNHDA and CDR2 as SQIVND (reference sequence). The CDR3 DNA follows: TGTGCCAGTAGTATTCTGGGACAGGGAGACAATCAGCCCCAGCATTTT. Its protein is CASSILGQGDNQPQHF.

The chain employs TRBV7-2 and TRBJ2-3; the D is unclear. Trimming removed 3 bases from V and 2 bases from J, with 12 bases in between. CDR3 length: 15 residues. Germline V gene data show CDR1 as SGHTA and CDR2 as FQGNSA. CDR3 residues: CASSFPGGDTDTQYF. The CDR3 DNA is TGTGCCAGCAGCTTCCCAGGTGGGGACACAGATACGCAGTATTTT. The variable domain in full, with the rest retrieved from reference TRBV7-2 and TRBJ2-3, is GAGVSQSPSNKVTEKGKDVELRCDPISGHTALYWYRQSLGQGLEFLIYFQGNSAPDKSGLPSDRFSAERTGGSVSTLTIQRTQQEDSAVYLCASSFPGGDTDTQYFGPGTRLTVL.

The chain employs TRBV6-5 and TRBJ2-4; the D gene is possibly TRBD2 (6 bases). Trimming took off 7 bases at V and 1 base at J, with 8 bases between the two ends. CDR1 MNHEY and CDR2 SVGAGI come from the germline V gene. This CDR3 comprises 13 residues. The CDR3 loop is CASTGRAKNIQYF. The CDR3 DNA follows: TGTGCCAGCACTGGGAGGGCCAAAAACATTCAGTACTTC.